One sample yielded the 14 T cell receptor beta chains listed below, sequenced in a study of OX40 agonist ivuxolimab in advanced cancers. Clones were sequenced by immunoSEQ multiplex PCR, and TCRdb holds only the in-frame ones, with some missing. The table includes 80,000 to 95,000 clones, roughly 94% detected once. The input for sequencing was CD4+ or CD8+ T cells sorted from blood, taken in a trial of the OX40 agonist ivuxolimab. These receptors were taken from an adult with an advanced solid tumor such as melanoma, head and neck, liver or kidney cancer.

This sequence joins TRBV5-8 and TRBJ2-3, with D maybe TRBD2 (6 bases). Trimming took 4 bases from V and 2 from J, leaving 11 bases between them. CDR1 is SGHTS, CDR2 YDEGEE, per germline. The CDR3 has 14 residues. The CDR3 protein is CASSPAGYTDTQYF. The CDR3 DNA follows: TGTGCCAGCAGCCCGGCGGGGTACACAGATACGCAGTATTTT.

The chain combines TRBV5-1 with TRBJ2-7; TRBD1 aligns across 7 bases. The germline V gene encodes CDR1 SGHRS and CDR2 YFSETQ. The V segment lost 5 bases and the J segment 5 bases; nucleotides outside the gene matches: 4. The CDR3 totals 12 residues. The CDR3 sequence is CASSDRVHEQYF. In nucleotides, the CDR3 is TGCGCCAGCAGTGACAGGGTTCACGAGCAGTACTTC.

J is TRBJ1-2 and V is TRBV19, with a weak D call TRBD1 (5 bases). The CDR3 totals 15 residues. CDR1 is LNHDA and CDR2 is SQIVND in the germline V gene (reference sequence). Trimming removed 5 bases from V and 6 bases from J, with 19 bases in between. For the CDR3, the DNA is TGTGCCAGTAGTCCGCTGACAACAGGCATGGATGGCTACACCTTC. Translated, it gives CASSPLTTGMDGYTF.

V gene TRBV25-1 combines with J gene TRBJ2-5; D gene uncertain. The V gene lost 0 bases and the J gene lost 1 base, with 6 bases spanning the gap. Germline CDR1 is MGHDK and CDR2 is SYGVNS. CDR3 size: 14 residues. The CDR3 DNA reads TGTGCCAGCAGTGAATATAGGGTCCAAGAGACCCAGTACTTC. It specifies CASSEYRVQETQYF.

The V gene is TRBV5-1, the J gene TRBJ2-1; possible D gene TRBD1, 6 bases. CDR1 is SGHRS, CDR2 YFSETQ, per germline. Trimming shortened V by 0 bases and J by 9 bases, and 13 bases separated the two germline ends. There are 14 residues in the CDR3. This CDR3 is CASSLGYRDVEQFF. CDR3 coding DNA: TGCGCCAGCAGCTTGGGATACAGGGATGTTGAGCAGTTCTTC.

V and J are TRBV6-1 and TRBJ1-2; no reliable D call. Germline CDR1 MNHNS, CDR2 SASEGT. CDR3 length: 13 residues. V shed 0 bases and J shed 7 bases, with 9 bases lying between them. CDR3 sequence: CASSEAWERGYTF. DNA of the CDR3: TGTGCCAGCAGTGAAGCATGGGAGCGTGGCTACACCTTC.

The chain uses TRBV2 and TRBJ2-3; no firm D call. Germline V CDR1 and CDR2: SNHLY, FYNNEI. CDR3 length equals 13 residues. The V end was cut by 4 bases, the J end by 4 bases, with 9 bases between. The CDR3 DNA follows: TGTGCCAGCAGTGGCCAAACCTCAGATACGCAGTATTTT. Its protein is CASSGQTSDTQYF.

The chain couples TRBV5-8 to TRBJ1-2; weak D call: TRBD1 (6 bases). V was clipped by 2 bases and J by 7 bases, with 18 bases between them. Per the germline V gene, CDR1 is SGHTS and CDR2 is YDEGEE. This CDR3 has 15 amino acids. The CDR3: CASSLRGGVIGGYTF. CDR3 DNA sequence: TGTGCCAGCAGCTTAAGGGGGGGCGTAATTGGTGGCTACACCTTC.

This rearrangement joins TRBV30 to TRBJ2-5; 8 bases line up with TRBD2. The germline V gene has CDR1 GTSNPN and CDR2 SVGIG (reference sequence). CDR3 length: 13 amino acids. V lost 2 bases to trimming and J lost 5 bases; unmatched junction nucleotides: 4. CDR3 nucleotide sequence: TGTGCCTGGAGTTCCGGGGGGGTGGAGACCCAGTACTTC. This encodes CAWSSGGVETQYF.

V and J are TRBV5-5 and TRBJ1-1; D ambiguous. With 0 bases removed from V and 1 base from J, the gap between germline ends came to 4 bases. CDR1 and CDR2 from the germline V gene are SGHKS and YYEKEE (reference sequence). The CDR3 runs to 13 residues. The CDR3 region is CASSLAGNTEAFF. In DNA, the CDR3 is TGTGCCAGCAGCTTGGCCGGGAACACTGAAGCTTTCTTT.

The chain joins TRBV20-1 to TRBJ2-5; D is uncertain. Trimming removed 5 bases from V and 5 bases from J, with 9 bases in between. The CDR3 contains 11 residues. Germline loops: CDR1 DFQATT, CDR2 SNEGSKA (reference sequence). CDR3: CSARLGETQYF. In nucleotides, the CDR3 is TGCAGTGCTCGGTTAGGGGAGACCCAGTACTTC.

This sequence joins TRBV10-1 and TRBJ2-4; 9 bases match TRBD1. Germline loops: CDR1 WNHNN, CDR2 SYGVQD (reference sequence). The V and J ends lost 5 bases and 8 bases, in that order; junction bases with no gene match: 7. CDR3 length equals 14 residues. CDR3 in amino acids: CASSRTGEWDIQYF. DNA of the CDR3: TGCGCCAGCAGTCGGACAGGGGAGTGGGACATTCAGTACTTC.

The gene calls are TRBV7-3 and TRBJ2-1; 7 positions agree with TRBD2. J was trimmed by 7 bases and V by 3 bases; bases with no gene match: 6. Per germline, CDR1 SGHTA and CDR2 FQGTGA. The CDR3 sequence is 14 residues long. In DNA, the CDR3 is TGTGCCAGCAGCTTGGGAGGGGCGGGGAATGAGCAGTTCTTC. Translated: CASSLGGAGNEQFF. Drawing the rest from reference TRBV7-3 and TRBJ2-1, the complete variable domain is GAGVSQTPSNKVTEKGKYVELRCDPISGHTALYWYRQSLGQGPEFLIYFQGTGAADDSGLPNDRFFAVRPEGSVSTLKIQRTERGDSAVYLCASSLGGAGNEQFFGPGTRLTVL.

The V gene is TRBV6-1, the J gene TRBJ2-2; TRBD2 aligns across 12 bases. The CDR3 totals 16 residues. With V trimmed by 4 bases and J by 6 bases, 6 bases remained unmatched. Per germline, CDR1 MNHNS and CDR2 SASEGT. The CDR3 sequence: CASSARTSGVSGELFF. The DNA for the CDR3 is TGTGCCAGCAGTGCTAGGACTAGCGGGGTCTCCGGGGAGCTGTTTTTT.